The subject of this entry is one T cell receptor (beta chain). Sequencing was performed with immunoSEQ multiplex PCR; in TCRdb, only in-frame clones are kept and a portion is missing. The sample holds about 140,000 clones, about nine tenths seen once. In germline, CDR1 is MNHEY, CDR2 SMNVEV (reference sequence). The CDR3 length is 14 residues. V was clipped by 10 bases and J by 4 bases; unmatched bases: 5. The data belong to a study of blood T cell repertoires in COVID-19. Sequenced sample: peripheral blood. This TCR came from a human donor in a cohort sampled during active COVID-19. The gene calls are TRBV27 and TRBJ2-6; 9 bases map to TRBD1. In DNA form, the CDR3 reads TGTGCCATCCACAGGGGGCAAGGGGCCAACGTCCTGACTTTC. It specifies CAIHRGQGANVLTF.